This TCR beta chain was sequenced in a study of blood T cell repertoires in COVID-19. The wider study: Two negative PCRs, clearance, or symptom resolution were required of recovered Cohort 3 donors. PBMCs, B-cell-depleted T cells, or T cells were the source of the cDNA or gDNA that made up the material.

The CDR3 runs 14 residues. Between the trimmed V and J ends, which lost 2 bases and 1 base, there was a span of 6 bases. Per germline, CDR1 KGHSH and CDR2 LQKENI. Under the authors' procedure: Amplification with reference gene primers provided the estimates of nucleated cell counts. Here immunoSEQ multiplex PCR was the method, and the copy in TCRdb shows in-frame clones only, minus some. Clone size and the V and J calls come from that table; the DNA yielded D and trimming. The sample records roughly 340,000 clones, about 89% being singletons. Material for sequencing was PBMCs or T cells enriched from blood (not recorded which). The clonotype was recovered from a man aged 35 to 55 in a cohort exposed to, infected with or recovered from COVID-19 (not recorded which). The chain recombines TRBV18 with TRBJ1-5, with D possibly TRBD1 on 5 matching bases. The chain's CDR3 is CASSPSGSNQPQHF. For the CDR3, the DNA is TGTGCCAGCTCACCATCAGGGAGCAATCAGCCCCAGCATTTT.